This T cell receptor (beta chain) was identified during a study of shared clonotypes between healthy human individuals. Study-wide context: CD4 naive and CD4 memory each took three plates per donor, while CD8 naive took two and CD8 memory one.

Details on this clone: Its antigen is still unknown.

Selected positively for CCR7 and CD45RO-negative, naive CD8 cells excluded terminally differentiated effector memory CD45RA+ cells. CDR1 and CDR2 from the germline V gene are KGHSH and LQKENI. V was trimmed by 2 bases and J by 8 bases, leaving 7 bases between them. The CDR3 loop spans 12 amino acids. Evenly divided among several immunoSEQ plates was the genomic DNA of each subset. Repertoires were generated with immunoSEQ multiplex PCR, while TCRdb's copy carries only in-frame clones and drops some. The sample shows more than 550,000 clones, 92% of them seen only once. General observations from the study: Across a handful of donors, naive CD4 shared 5% to 6.5%, naive CD8 around 4%, memory CD4 more than 2%, memory CD8 0.4%.

The rearrangement uses TRBV18 and TRBJ2-1; no definite D call. This sequence originates from a man between 25 and 39 years old in good health. The sequenced material came from naive CD8+ T cells sorted from blood. The CDR3 nucleotides read TGTGCCAGCTCACCAGAATACGATGAGCAGTTCTTC. Translation: CASSPEYDEQFF.